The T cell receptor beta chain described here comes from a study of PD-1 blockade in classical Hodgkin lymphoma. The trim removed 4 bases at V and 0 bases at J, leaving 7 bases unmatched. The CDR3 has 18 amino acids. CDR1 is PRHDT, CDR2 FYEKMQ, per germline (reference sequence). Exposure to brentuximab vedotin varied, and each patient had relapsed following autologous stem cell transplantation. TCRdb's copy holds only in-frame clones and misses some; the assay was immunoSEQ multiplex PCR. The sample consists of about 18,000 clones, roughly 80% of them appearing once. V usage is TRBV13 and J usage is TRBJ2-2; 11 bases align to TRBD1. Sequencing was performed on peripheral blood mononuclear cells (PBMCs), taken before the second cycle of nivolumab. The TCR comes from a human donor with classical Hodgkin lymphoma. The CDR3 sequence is CASSSLPGQGANTGELFF. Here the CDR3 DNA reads TGTGCCAGCAGCTCCCTTCCGGGACAGGGGGCGAACACCGGGGAGCTGTTTTTT.